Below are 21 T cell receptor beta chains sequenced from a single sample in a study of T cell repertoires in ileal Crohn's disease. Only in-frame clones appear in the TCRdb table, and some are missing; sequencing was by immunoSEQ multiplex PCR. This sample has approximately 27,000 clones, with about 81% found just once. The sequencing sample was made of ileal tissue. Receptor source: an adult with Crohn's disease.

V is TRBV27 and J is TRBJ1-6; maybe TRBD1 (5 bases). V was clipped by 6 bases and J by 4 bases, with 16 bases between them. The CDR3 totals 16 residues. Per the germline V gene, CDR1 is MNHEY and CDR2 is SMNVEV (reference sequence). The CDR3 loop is CASSRKFGQYNSPLHF. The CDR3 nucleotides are TGTGCCAGCAGCCGGAAGTTCGGACAATATAATTCACCCCTCCACTTT.

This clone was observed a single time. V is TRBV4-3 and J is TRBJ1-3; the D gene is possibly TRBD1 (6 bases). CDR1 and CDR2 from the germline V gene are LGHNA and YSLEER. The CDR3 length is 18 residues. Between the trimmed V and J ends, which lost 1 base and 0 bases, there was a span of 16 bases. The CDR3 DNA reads TGCGCCAGCAGCCAAGTCGCGACAGGTACTAGCTCTGGAAACACCATATATTTT. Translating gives CASSQVATGTSSGNTIYF.

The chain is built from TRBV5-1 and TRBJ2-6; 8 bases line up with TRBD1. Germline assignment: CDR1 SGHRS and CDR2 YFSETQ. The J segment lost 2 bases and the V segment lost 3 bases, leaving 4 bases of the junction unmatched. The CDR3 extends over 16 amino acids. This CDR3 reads CASSSLQGAGANVLTF. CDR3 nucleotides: TGCGCCAGCAGCTCATTACAGGGGGCTGGGGCCAACGTCCTGACTTTC.

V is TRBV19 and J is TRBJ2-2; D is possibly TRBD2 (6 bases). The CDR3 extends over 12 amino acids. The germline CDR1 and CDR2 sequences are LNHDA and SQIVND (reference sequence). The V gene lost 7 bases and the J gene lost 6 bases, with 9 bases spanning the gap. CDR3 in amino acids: CASIGGAGELFF. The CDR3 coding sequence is TGTGCCAGTATCGGGGGTGCCGGGGAGCTGTTTTTT. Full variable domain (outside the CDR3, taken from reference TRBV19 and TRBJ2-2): DGGITQSPKYLFRKEGQNVTLSCEQNLNHDAMYWYRQDPGQGLRLIYYSQIVNDFQKGDIAEGYSVSREKKESFPLTVTSAQKNPTAFYLCASIGGAGELFFGEGSRLTVL.

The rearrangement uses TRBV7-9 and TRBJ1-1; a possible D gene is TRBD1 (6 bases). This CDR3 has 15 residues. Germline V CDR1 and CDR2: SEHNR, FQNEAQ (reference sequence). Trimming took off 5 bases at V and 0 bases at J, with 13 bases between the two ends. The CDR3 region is CASSAEQGMNTEAFF. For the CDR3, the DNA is TGTGCCAGCAGCGCAGAACAGGGAATGAACACTGAAGCTTTCTTT.

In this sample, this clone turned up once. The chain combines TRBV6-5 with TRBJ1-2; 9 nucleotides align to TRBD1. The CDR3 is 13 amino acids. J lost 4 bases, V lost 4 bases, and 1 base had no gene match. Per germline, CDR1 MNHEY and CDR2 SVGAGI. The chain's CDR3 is CASSLTGGYGYTF. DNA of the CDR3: TGTGCCAGCAGTTTGACAGGGGGCTATGGCTACACCTTC.

CDR3 in amino acids: CASSEQGGSTNEKLFF. CDR3 bases: TGTGCCAGCAGTGAGCAGGGAGGCTCAACTAATGAAAAACTGTTTTTT. The rearrangement uses TRBV2 and TRBJ1-4, with D perhaps TRBD1 (5 bases). The CDR3 is made up of 16 amino acids. V lost 3 bases, J lost 0 bases, and 11 bases lay in between. Germline V CDR1 and CDR2: SNHLY, FYNNEI. The full variable domain, with the rest looked up from reference TRBV2 and TRBJ1-4, is EPEVTQTPSHQVTQMGQEVILRCVPISNHLYFYWYRQILGQKVEFLVSFYNNEISEKSEIFDDQFSVERPDGSNFTLKIRSTKLEDSAMYFCASSEQGGSTNEKLFFGSGTQLSVL.

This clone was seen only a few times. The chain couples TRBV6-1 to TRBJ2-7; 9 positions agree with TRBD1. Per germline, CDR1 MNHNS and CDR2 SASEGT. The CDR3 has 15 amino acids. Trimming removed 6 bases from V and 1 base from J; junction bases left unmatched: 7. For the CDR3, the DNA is TGTGCCAGCAGGACCGGGACAGGGTTATCCTACGAGCAGTACTTC. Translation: CASRTGTGLSYEQYF.

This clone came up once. The chain's CDR3 is CASRLESEQYF. As DNA, the CDR3 is TGCGCCAGCCGCCTTGAGAGCGAGCAGTACTTC. The chain couples TRBV5-1 to TRBJ2-7; D call uncertain. CDR1 and CDR2 from the germline V gene are SGHRS and YFSETQ. The CDR3 is 11 amino acids. Trimming took 7 bases from V and 6 from J, leaving 11 bases between them.

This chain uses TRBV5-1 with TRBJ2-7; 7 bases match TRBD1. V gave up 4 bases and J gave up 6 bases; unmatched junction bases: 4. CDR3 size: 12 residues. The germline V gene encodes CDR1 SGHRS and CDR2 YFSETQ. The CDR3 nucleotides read TGCGCCAGCAGCCGACAGGGCTCCGAGCAGTACTTC. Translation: CASSRQGSEQYF. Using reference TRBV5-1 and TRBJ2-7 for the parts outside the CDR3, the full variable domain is KAGVTQTPRYLIKTRGQQVTLSCSPISGHRSVSWYQQTPGQGLQFLFEYFSETQRNKGNFPGRFSGRQFSNSRSEMNVSTLELGDSALYLCASSRQGSEQYFGPGTRLTVT.

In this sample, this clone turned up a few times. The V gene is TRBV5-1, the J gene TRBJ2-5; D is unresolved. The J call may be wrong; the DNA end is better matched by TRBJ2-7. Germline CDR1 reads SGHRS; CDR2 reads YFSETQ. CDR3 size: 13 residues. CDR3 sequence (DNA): TGCGCCAGCAGCTTGGAACGCTACTACGAGCAGTACTTC. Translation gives CASSLERYYEQYF.

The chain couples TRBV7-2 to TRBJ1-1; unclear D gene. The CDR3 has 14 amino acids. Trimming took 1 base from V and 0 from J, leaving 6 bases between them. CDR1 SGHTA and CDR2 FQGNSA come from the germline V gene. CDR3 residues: CASSLDNMNTEAFF. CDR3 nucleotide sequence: TGTGCCAGCAGCTTAGACAACATGAACACTGAAGCTTTCTTT. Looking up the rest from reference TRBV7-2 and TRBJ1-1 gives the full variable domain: GAGVSQSPSNKVTEKGKDVELRCDPISGHTALYWYRQSLGQGLEFLIYFQGNSAPDKSGLPSDRFSAERTGGSVSTLTIQRTQQEDSAVYLCASSLDNMNTEAFFGQGTRLTVV.

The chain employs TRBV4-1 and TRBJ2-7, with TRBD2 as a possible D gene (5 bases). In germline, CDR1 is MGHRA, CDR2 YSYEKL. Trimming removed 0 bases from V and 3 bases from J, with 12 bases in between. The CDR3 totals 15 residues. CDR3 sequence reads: CASSQEPSSLYEQYF. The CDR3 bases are TGCGCCAGCAGCCAAGAACCTAGCTCCCTCTACGAGCAGTACTTC.

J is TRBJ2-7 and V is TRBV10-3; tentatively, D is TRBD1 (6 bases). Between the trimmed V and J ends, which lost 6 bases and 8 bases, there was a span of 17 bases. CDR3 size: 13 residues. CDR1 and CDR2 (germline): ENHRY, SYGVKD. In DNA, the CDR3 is TGTGCCATCAGGGACAGATCCGACCTAAAGCAGTACTTC. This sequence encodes CAIRDRSDLKQYF.

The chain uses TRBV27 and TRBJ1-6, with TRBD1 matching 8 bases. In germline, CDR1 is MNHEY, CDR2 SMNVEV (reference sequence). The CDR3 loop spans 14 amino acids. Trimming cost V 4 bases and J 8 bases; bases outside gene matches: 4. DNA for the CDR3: TGTGCCAGCAGTTCCGGGACAGGTTATTCACCCCTCCACTTT. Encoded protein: CASSSGTGYSPLHF.

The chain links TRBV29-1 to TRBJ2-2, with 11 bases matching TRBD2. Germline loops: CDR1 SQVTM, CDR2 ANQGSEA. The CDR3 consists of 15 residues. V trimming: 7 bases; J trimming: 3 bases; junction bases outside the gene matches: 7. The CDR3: CSALGTSGDTGELFF. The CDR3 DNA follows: TGCAGCGCCCTAGGGACTAGCGGAGACACCGGGGAGCTGTTTTTT.

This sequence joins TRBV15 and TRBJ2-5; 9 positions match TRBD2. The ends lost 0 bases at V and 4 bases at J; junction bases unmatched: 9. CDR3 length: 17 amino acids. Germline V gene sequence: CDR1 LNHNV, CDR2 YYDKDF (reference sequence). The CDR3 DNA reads TGTGCCACCAGCAGAGATGCGGCAGCGGGGGGCGGAGAGACCCAGTACTTC. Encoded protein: CATSRDAAAGGGETQYF.

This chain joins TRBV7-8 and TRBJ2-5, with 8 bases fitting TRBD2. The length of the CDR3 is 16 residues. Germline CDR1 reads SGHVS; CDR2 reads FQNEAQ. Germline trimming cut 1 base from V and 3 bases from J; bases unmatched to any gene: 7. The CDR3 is CASSLEGPGGEETQYF. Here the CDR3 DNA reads TGTGCCAGCAGCTTAGAGGGCCCGGGGGGGGAAGAGACCCAGTACTTC.

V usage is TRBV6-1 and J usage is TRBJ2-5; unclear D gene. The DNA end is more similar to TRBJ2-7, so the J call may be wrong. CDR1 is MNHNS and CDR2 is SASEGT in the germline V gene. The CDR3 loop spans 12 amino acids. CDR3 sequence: CASSEKFYEQYF. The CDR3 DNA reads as TGTGCCAGCAGTGAGAAGTTCTACGAGCAGTACTTC.

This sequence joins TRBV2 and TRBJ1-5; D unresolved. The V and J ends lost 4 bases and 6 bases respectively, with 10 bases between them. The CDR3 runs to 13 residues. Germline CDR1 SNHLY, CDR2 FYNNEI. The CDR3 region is CASSVAEGQPQHF. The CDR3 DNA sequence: TGTGCCAGCAGTGTCGCGGAGGGTCAGCCCCAGCATTTT.

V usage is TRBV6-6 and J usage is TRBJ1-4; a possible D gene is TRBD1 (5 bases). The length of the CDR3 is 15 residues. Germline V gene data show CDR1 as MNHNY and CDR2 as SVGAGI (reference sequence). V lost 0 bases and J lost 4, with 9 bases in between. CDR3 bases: TGTGCCAGCAGTTACTCGAAGGGGATTAATGAAAAACTGTTTTTT. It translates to CASSYSKGINEKLFF.